This T cell receptor beta chain appears in the sequencing data of a study of shared clonotypes between healthy human individuals. Regarding the study as a whole: Represented diversity (both genetic and exposure-history) was limited by the small number of donors. Compared with memory subsets, naive subsets generally had larger estimated richness.

There are 17 residues in the CDR3. Trimming at V came to 8 bases and at J to 0 bases, leaving 13 bases not matched to a gene. The material for each subset, its genomic DNA, was split evenly across several immunoSEQ plates. Data came from immunoSEQ multiplex PCR; TCRdb stores just in-frame clones and leaves some out. The sample records approximately 92,000 clones, 68% being singletons. About this clone: Its antigen remains unidentified.

There were no recent acute infections or vaccinations among the donors, who were healthy HIV-negative adults. Sequences were obtained from memory CD8+ T cells sorted from blood. The subset denotes: CD45RO+ cells pooled with CCR7-negative TemRA cells. The J gene is TRBJ1-5, the V gene TRBV23-1; 7 bases map to TRBD1. TRBV23-1 carries the ORF label, with uncertain function. The TCR sequence derives from a man aged 25-40 years in good health. The CDR3 region is CASRPFGRGVSNQPQHF. The CDR3, as DNA: TGCGCCAGCCGTCCCTTTGGCAGGGGGGTTAGCAATCAGCCCCAGCATTTT.